The T cell receptor beta chain described here comes from a study of blood T cell repertoires in COVID-19 (dated by TCRdb to the early 2020s). In the study overall: Samples covering the acute and convalescent phases of COVID-19 were provided by collaborators in the United States, Italy and Spain. The prospective study material was composed of cDNA or gDNA derived from T cells, B-cell-depleted T cells, or PBMCs. A freely available public database, intended as a resource for researchers studying the immune response to SARS-CoV-2, is where the repertoires were released. Sample metadata almost always included a de-identified subject ID, COVID-19 status, age in years and sex. The samples were drawn from two sources: the first 160 participants of the ongoing ImmuneRACE study, and 950 to 1,500 subjects contributed by 6 global collaborators. Subjects who had been exposed to COVID-19, were actively infected with it, or had recovered from it provided the deeply sampled blood TCRbeta repertoires that made up the dataset. Where available, HLA class I and class II types were taken from metadata supplied by the sample provider and were not determined by assay-based typing.

Summary of the overall study and its limitations: Clinical and demographic metadata were provided uncurated, with the amount varying by source and participant.

Including cysteine and phenylalanine, the CDR3 has 14 amino acids. The retained sequence is limited to the CDR3, 42 bases, with the frame set at the first base. Based on the germline V gene, the CDR1 and CDR2 sequences are SNHLY and FYNNEI. Trimming leaves V shorter by 4 bases and J shorter by 3 bases, with the junction holding 5 bases beyond the gene matches. Points on this clone: This clone's antigen is unknown. No clone much larger than this one lies a single base away; base qualities are absent.

The collaborating institutions used their own protocols to collect whole blood in K2EDTA tubes. For TCRbeta analysis, collaborators shipped samples as frozen whole blood, isolated PBMCs, or DNA extracted from either of those sample types. TCRbeta CDR3 regions were amplified from genomic DNA by means of the immunoSEQ Assay, a bias-controlled multiplex PCR. In the authors' own workflow: Nucleated cell counts per sample were estimated from amplification of reference gene primers within the assay. To quantify the absolute abundance of each unique TCRbeta CDR3 rearrangement, sequence reads were collapsed and filtered. For each sample, productive Simpson clonality was calculated as the square root of Simpson's diversity index over productive rearrangements. TCRdb re-hosts the immuneACCESS table, in-frame sequences only. Its copies lack some clones; in the studies checked, an unresolved V gene accounts for under half of them, and the cause for the rest is not known. V, J and clone size are taken as reported in that table, and D and trimming were inferred from the DNA itself. The sample table contains some 270,000 clones; only one count was recorded for 86% of them. The top ten clonotypes cover about 10% of the sample.

Recombination joined TRBV2 with TRBJ2-7; 8 central bases correspond to TRBD1. Sequencing was done on a sample of peripheral blood. The sequence came from a man between 35 and 55 years old with active or convalescent COVID-19. The sequenced DNA: TGTGCCAGCAGTGTGGGACAGGCCGGCTACGAGCAGTACTTC. Protein translation: CASSVGQAGYEQYF.